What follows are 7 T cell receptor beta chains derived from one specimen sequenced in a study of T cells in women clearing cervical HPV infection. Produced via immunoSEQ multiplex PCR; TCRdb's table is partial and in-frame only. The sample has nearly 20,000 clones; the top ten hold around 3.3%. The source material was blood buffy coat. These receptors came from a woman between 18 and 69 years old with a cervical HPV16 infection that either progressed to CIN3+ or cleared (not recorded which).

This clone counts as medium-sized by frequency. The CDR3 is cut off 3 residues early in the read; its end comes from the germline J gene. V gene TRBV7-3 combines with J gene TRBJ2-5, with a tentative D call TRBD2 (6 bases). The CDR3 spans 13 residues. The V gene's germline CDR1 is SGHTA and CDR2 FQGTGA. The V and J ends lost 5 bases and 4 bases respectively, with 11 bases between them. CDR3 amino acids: CASSRDSLETQYF. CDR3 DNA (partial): TGTGCCAGCAGCCGGGACTCCCTAGAGACC.

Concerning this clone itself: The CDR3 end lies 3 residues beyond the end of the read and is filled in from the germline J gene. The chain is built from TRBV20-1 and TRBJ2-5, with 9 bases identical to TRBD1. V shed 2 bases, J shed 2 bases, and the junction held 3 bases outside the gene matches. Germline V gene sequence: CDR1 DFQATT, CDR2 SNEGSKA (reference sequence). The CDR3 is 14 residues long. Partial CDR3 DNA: TGCAGTGCTAGATCCGACAGGGGGCAAGAGACC. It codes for CSARSDRGQET. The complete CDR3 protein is CSARSDRGQETQYF.

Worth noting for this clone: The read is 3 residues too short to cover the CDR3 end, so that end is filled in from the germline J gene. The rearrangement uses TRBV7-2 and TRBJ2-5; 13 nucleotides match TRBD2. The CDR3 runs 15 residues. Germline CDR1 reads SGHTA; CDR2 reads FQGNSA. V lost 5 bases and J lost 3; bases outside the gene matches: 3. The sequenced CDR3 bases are TGTGCCAGCAGCCGGACTAGCGGGGGCAAAGAGACC. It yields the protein CASSRTSGGKET. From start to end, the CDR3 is CASSRTSGGKETQYF.

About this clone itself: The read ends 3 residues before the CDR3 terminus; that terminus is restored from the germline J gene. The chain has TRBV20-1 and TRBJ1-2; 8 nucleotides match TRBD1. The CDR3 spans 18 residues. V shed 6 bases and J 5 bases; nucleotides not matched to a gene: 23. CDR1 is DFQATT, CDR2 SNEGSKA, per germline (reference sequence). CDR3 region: CSAINPGQESLFSYGYTF. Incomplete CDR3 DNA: TGCAGTGCCATAAATCCGGGACAGGAATCCCTTTTCTCTTATGGC.

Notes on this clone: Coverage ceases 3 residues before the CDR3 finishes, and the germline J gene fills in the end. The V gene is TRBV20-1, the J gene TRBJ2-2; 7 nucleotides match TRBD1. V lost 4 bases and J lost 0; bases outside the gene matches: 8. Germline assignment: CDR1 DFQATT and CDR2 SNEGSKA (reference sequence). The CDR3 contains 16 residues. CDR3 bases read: TGCAGTGCTAAAGAGAGGGACAGCGCGAACACCGGGGAG. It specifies CSAKERDSANTGE. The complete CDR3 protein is CSAKERDSANTGELFF.

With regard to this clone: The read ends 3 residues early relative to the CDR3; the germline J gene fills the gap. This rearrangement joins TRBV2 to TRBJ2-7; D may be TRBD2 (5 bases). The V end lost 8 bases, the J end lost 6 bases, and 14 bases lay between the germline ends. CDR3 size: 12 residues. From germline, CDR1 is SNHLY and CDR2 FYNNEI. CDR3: CASYEEGLEQYF. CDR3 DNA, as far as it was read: TGTGCCAGCTACGAAGAGGGTCTCGAG.

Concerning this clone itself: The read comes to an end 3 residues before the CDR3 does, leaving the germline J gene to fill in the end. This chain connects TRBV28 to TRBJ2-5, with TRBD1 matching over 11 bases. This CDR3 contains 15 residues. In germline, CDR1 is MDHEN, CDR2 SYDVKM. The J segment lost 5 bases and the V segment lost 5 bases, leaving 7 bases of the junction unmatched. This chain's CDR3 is CASSRWDRGSETQYF. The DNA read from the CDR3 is TGTGCCAGCAGTAGATGGGACAGGGGGTCGGAGACC.